Listed below are T cell receptor beta chains from one sample, sequenced in a study of response to subunit inactivated influenza vaccine. TCRdb re-derived calls from the RT-PCR reads in MiXCR, one entry per CDR3 protein. Here the sample spans hundreds of thousands of distinct CDR3 sequences, approximately 7.7% being singletons. The sample was PBMCs from blood, taken 23 to 25 months after vaccination. The receptor set was obtained from a man aged 50-75 years who received an inactivated influenza vaccine. CDR3s include the opening cysteine and the closing phenylalanine or tryptophan. The D gene is left open where the match is weak.

j_gene	len	v_gene	d_gene	CDR3aa
TRBJ1-6	14	TRBV30	NA	CAWNRAFHNSPLHF
TRBJ2-7	11	TRBV5-6	NA	CASSFMYEQYF
TRBJ2-1	14	TRBV20-1	TRBD1	CSAPTGGGIGEQFF
TRBJ2-5	13	TRBV7-2	NA	CASNPMGRETQYF
TRBJ2-2	15	TRBV7-9	TRBD1	CASSSGTGNTGELFF
TRBJ2-3	16	TRBV12-3/TRBV12-4	NA	CASSLWRSVAPDTQYF
TRBJ2-1	14	TRBV3-1	NA	CASSQQGSYNEQFF
TRBJ1-1	14	TRBV30	TRBD1	CACVQGARVTEAFF
TRBJ2-1	14	TRBV20-1	TRBD2	CSARSTSGTDEQFF
TRBJ2-7	12	TRBV10-3	NA	CAIGEDSYEQYF
TRBJ2-6	17	TRBV20-1	TRBD1	CSARHRDRVSGANVLTF
TRBJ1-5	15	TRBV20-1	NA	CSARDPAAAYQPQHF
TRBJ2-1	17	TRBV4-2	NA	CASSQVGRGAAYNEQFF
TRBJ2-2	16	TRBV10-3	TRBD2	CAISPSLAANTGELFF
TRBJ2-3	16	TRBV5-1	NA	CASRRYLGASTDTQYF
TRBJ2-5	12	TRBV3-1	NA	CASSQDALAQYF
TRBJ2-5	15	TRBV10-3	NA	CAISDFGARGETQYF
TRBJ2-7	15	TRBV28	NA	CASSHDRNKYYEQYF
TRBJ2-1	15	TRBV20-1	NA	CSASPGGQFYNEQFF
TRBJ1-1	11	TRBV3-1	NA	CATSHGTEAFF
TRBJ2-7	14	TRBV20-1	TRBD2	CSARPPGTSSEQYF
TRBJ2-1	16	TRBV29-1	TRBD2	CSATLAGDISYNEQFF
TRBJ1-5	16	TRBV20-1	TRBD1	CSAREQGRGDNQPQHF
TRBJ1-5	14	TRBV6-5	NA	CASSYSVVNQPQHF
TRBJ2-2	15	TRBV5-1	NA	CASSPAGAGSGELFF
TRBJ2-3	16	TRBV9	TRBD2	CASSVGTSGYTDTQYF
TRBJ1-6	15	TRBV20-1	NA	CSARDPRRANSPLHF
TRBJ2-7	19	TRBV11-1	NA	CASSLPALIQGKGGYEQYF
TRBJ2-5	13	TRBV29-1	TRBD2	CSVAAGGQETQYF
NA	12	TRBV15	NA	CATSLERQTQYF
TRBJ1-4	16	TRBV7-2	NA	CASSLFRGATNEKLFF
TRBJ2-3	16	TRBV12-3/TRBV12-4	NA	CASSLRVRLATDTQYF
TRBJ2-5	20	TRBV7-8	TRBD2	CASSLKAGGPKSSRRETQYF
TRBJ2-2	19	TRBV10-3	TRBD2	CAINGQTTSGRSGTGELFF
TRBJ1-3	14	TRBV20-1	NA	CSARDYGLGNTIYF
TRBJ2-1	14	TRBV20-1	NA	CSGREPPTYNEQFF
TRBJ1-5	13	TRBV3-1	TRBD1	CASSQRQGEPQHF
TRBJ1-4	16	TRBV7-9	NA	CASSPSAKGRNEKLFF
TRBJ2-5	11	TRBV29-1	NA	CSVEPGETQYF
TRBJ1-1	15	TRBV10-3	NA	CAISETGGVGTEAFF
TRBJ2-3	15	TRBV12-3/TRBV12-4	TRBD2	CASRGTSGHTDTQYF
TRBJ2-2	18	TRBV10-3	TRBD2	CAISEPNLAGVKAGELFF
TRBJ2-7	13	TRBV12-3/TRBV12-4	NA	CASSPDSYYEQYF
TRBJ2-7	16	TRBV30	TRBD2	CAWSGGLAFFSYEQYF
TRBJ2-7	14	TRBV27	NA	CASSLRVGGHEQYF
TRBJ1-1	14	TRBV3-1	NA	CASSFRDANTEAFF
TRBJ2-1	15	TRBV12-3/TRBV12-4	NA	CASSLQLGSYNEQFF
TRBJ1-4	15	TRBV3-1	NA	CASSQGAATNEKLFF
TRBJ1-1	16	TRBV10-3	NA	CATTGTDKTMNTEAFF
TRBJ2-3	15	TRBV7-6	TRBD1	CASNGGTGGSDTQYF
TRBJ2-5	13	TRBV29-1	TRBD1	CSALGQSQETQYF
TRBJ1-2	14	TRBV12-5	NA	CASGRDISNYGYTF
TRBJ2-1	15	TRBV12-3/TRBV12-4	TRBD1	CASSPRQGGNDEQFF
TRBJ2-1	14	TRBV10-3	NA	CAISEARGPNEQFF
TRBJ2-1	15	TRBV9	NA	CASSVNGVDYNEQFF
TRBJ2-2	17	TRBV7-3	TRBD2	CASSLTGLARNTGELFF
TRBJ2-2	18	TRBV11-2	TRBD2	CASSGGVGGGAGTGELFF
TRBJ1-3	18	TRBV4-2	NA	CASSQGFNLVSTGNTIYF
TRBJ2-1	15	TRBV5-1	NA	CASSLEGRSYNEQFF
TRBJ1-2	16	TRBV28	TRBD1	CASAPPTGGRRYGYTF